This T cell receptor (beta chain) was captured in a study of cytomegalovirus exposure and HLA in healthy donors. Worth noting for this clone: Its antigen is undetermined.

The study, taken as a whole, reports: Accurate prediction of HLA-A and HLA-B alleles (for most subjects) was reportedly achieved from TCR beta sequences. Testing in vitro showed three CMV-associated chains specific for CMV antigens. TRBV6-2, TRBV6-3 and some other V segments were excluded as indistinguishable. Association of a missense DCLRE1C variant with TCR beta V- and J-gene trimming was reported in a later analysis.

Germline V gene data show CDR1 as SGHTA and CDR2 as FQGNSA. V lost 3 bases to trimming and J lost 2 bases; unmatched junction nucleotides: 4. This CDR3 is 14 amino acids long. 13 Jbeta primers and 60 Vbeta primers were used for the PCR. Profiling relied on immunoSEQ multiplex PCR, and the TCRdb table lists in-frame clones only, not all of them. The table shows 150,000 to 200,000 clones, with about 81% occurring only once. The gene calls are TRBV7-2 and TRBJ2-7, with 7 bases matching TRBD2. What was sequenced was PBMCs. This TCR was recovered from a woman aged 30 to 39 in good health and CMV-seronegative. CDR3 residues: CASSFSGLTYEQYF. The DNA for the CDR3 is TGTGCCAGCAGCTTTAGCGGGCTAACCTACGAGCAGTACTTC.